The rows below give T cell receptor beta chains drawn from one sample of a study of T-cell reconstitution after alpha-beta-depleted transplantation in children. TCRdb independently ran MiXCR on the PCR reads; one entry per CDR3 protein. The table records roughly 500,000 distinct CDR3 sequences, about 33% of them present only once. The sample in question was PBMCs from the stem cell graft donor, obtained from the stem cell graft. Every receptor here comes from a human donor who donated a stem cell graft to a child with aplastic anemia. Each CDR3 is given with its conserved first and last residue. The order of the fields is J gene, V gene, CDR3 length, clone size, D gene, CDR3 protein, CDR3 DNA. D genes are given only for firm matches. The size entry is marked missing in some rows and otherwise reads once, few, many or a size class.

>TRBJ1-2|TRBV10-3|13|few|-
CAISEPLNYGYTF
TGTGCCATCAGTGAGCCGTTAAACTATGGCTACACCTTC
>TRBJ2-3|TRBV6-1|15|-|TRBD2
CASSEQGLAADTQYF
TGTGCCAGCAGTGAGCAGGGACTAGCGGCAGATACGCAGTATTTT
>TRBJ1-5|TRBV6-5|16|-|TRBD1
CASSPSGQGRIQPQHF
TGTGCCAGCAGTCCCTCGGGACAGGGAAGGATACAGCCCCAGCATTTT
>TRBJ2-1|TRBV6-4|14|-|-
CASSVTPSGHEQFF
TGTGCCAGCAGCGTCACTCCCTCGGGCCATGAGCAGTTCTTC
>TRBJ2-3|TRBV29-1|16|few|TRBD1
CSVALRTGGRTDTQYF
TGCAGCGTTGCCCTCCGTACAGGGGGTAGGACAGATACGCAGTATTTT
>TRBJ2-3|TRBV7-3|13|-|-
CASRGRDTDTQYF
TGTGCCAGCAGGGGTCGGGACACAGATACGCAGTATTTT
>TRBJ1-6|TRBV20-1|13|few|-
CSAATTYNSPLHF
TGCAGTGCTGCGACAACATATAATTCACCCCTCCACTTT
>TRBJ2-6|TRBV20-1|15|few|-
CSASTTYSGANVLTF
TGCAGTGCCAGCACCACTTACTCTGGGGCCAACGTCCTGACTTTC
>TRBJ1-2|TRBV30|11|-|-
CAWTRDGGYTF
TGTGCCTGGACCCGCGACGGAGGCTACACCTTC
>TRBJ1-5|TRBV7-2|17|-|TRBD1
CASSPGQGRLVNQPQHF
TGTGCCAGCAGCCCGGGACAGGGGAGGTTGGTCAATCAGCCCCAGCATTTT
>TRBJ2-7|TRBV25-1|15|-|TRBD2
CASSAPGLGSYEQYF
TGTGCCAGCAGTGCTCCGGGACTAGGCTCCTACGAGCAGTACTTC
>TRBJ2-1|TRBV29-1|15|many|TRBD1
CSVEYGQGMRNEQFF
TGCAGCGTTGAATACGGACAGGGGATGCGGAATGAGCAGTTCTTC
>TRBJ2-7|TRBV5-6|14|-|-
CASSPRTDPYEQYF
TGTGCCAGCAGCCCACGGACGGATCCCTACGAGCAGTACTTC
>TRBJ1-5|TRBV12-3/TRBV12-4|16|-|-
CASTPAYGVTNQPQHF
TGTGCCAGCACCCCAGCGTACGGGGTTACCAATCAGCCCCAGCATTTT
>TRBJ2-1|TRBV24-1|16|-|-
CATSKGRASSYNEQFF
TGTGCCACCAGCAAAGGCCGCGCCAGCTCCTACAATGAGCAGTTCTTC
>TRBJ2-7|TRBV6-1|19|-|TRBD2
CASSLSHGFGTSGSYEQYF
TGTGCCAGCAGTCTTTCACACGGTTTCGGGACTAGCGGATCCTACGAGCAGTACTTC
>TRBJ2-3|TRBV5-1|13|few|-
CASSNQRSDTQYF
TGCGCCAGCAGTAACCAACGGTCAGATACGCAGTATTTT
>TRBJ2-1|TRBV2|18|-|TRBD2
CASKETSGGLNSYNEQFF
TGTGCCAGCAAGGAGACTAGCGGGGGGTTAAACTCCTACAATGAGCAGTTCTTC
>TRBJ1-1|TRBV7-2|11|-|-
CASRSGEQAFF
TGTGCCAGCAGGTCCGGGGAGCAAGCTTTCTTT
>TRBJ1-1|TRBV4-2|15|-|TRBD1
CASTIEGTGRTEAFF
TGTGCCAGCACCATAGAGGGGACAGGGAGAACTGAAGCTTTCTTT
>TRBJ1-2|TRBV6-5|14|-|TRBD1
CASSSGDRGQGYTF
TGTGCCAGCAGTTCCGGGGACAGGGGGCAGGGCTACACCTTC
>TRBJ2-2|TRBV5-1|17|few|-
CASSLKAVVSNTGELFF
TGCGCCAGCAGCTTAAAGGCGGTAGTGTCGAACACCGGGGAGCTGTTTTTT
>TRBJ2-7|TRBV10-1|18|-|-
CASNTDTHPECGLYEQYF
TGCGCCAGCAATACCGATACTCATCCGGAGTGCGGGCTCTACGAGCAGTACTTC
>TRBJ1-4|TRBV27|15|-|TRBD1
CASSLWAGGNEKLFF
TGTGCCAGCAGTTTATGGGCAGGGGGCAATGAAAAACTGTTTTTT
>TRBJ2-7|TRBV11-2|16|-|TRBD1
CASSLESGTGAYAQYF
TGTGCCAGCAGCTTAGAGTCCGGGACAGGGGCCTACGCGCAGTACTTC
>TRBJ1-2|TRBV6-1|13|few|-
CALKAVVNYGYTF
TGTGCCCTCAAGGCCGTTGTTAACTATGGCTACACCTTC
>TRBJ1-5|TRBV28|14|-|-
CASSLLGGNQPQHF
TGTGCCAGCAGTTTGTTAGGGGGCAATCAGCCCCAGCATTTT
>TRBJ1-6|TRBV6-1|14|-|TRBD1
CASRQGAKGSPLHF
TGTGCCAGCAGGCAGGGGGCAAAAGGTTCACCCCTCCACTTT
>TRBJ2-5|TRBV19|15|once|-
CASSIDEGVIETQYF
TGTGCCAGTAGTATAGATGAGGGAGTGATCGAGACCCAGTACTTC
>TRBJ1-2|TRBV12-3/TRBV12-4|13|few|-
CASSAVAWGGYTF
TGTGCCAGCAGCGCCGTAGCCTGGGGTGGCTACACCTTC
>TRBJ1-3|TRBV30|16|-|-
CAWSVPGDSSGNTIYF
TGTGCCTGGAGTGTACCCGGTGATAGCTCTGGAAACACCATATATTTT
>TRBJ1-2|TRBV29-1|13|few|-
CSAMTDNNYGYTF
TGCAGCGCTATGACAGATAATAACTATGGCTACACCTTC
>TRBJ2-5|TRBV9|16|few|-
CASSVGRTSLQETQYF
TGTGCCAGCAGCGTAGGAAGAACTAGCCTACAAGAGACCCAGTACTTC
>TRBJ2-1|TRBV19|15|-|TRBD2
CASGEREYAYNEQFF
TGTGCCAGTGGGGAGCGGGAGTACGCCTACAATGAGCAGTTCTTC
>TRBJ2-5|TRBV6-1|15|few|TRBD1
CASSEDRGYVETQYF
TGTGCCAGCAGTGAGGACAGGGGTTACGTGGAGACCCAGTACTTC
>TRBJ2-3|TRBV28|13|few|TRBD2
CATSGSWADTQYF
TGTGCCACTAGCGGGAGTTGGGCAGATACGCAGTATTTT
>TRBJ1-2|TRBV7-2|14|-|-
CASSLAGGTYGYTF
TGTGCCAGCAGCTTAGCGGGGGGGACCTATGGCTACACCTTC
>TRBJ2-1|TRBV5-1|16|few|TRBD1
CASSRRSGTAYNEQFF
TGCGCCAGCAGCAGAAGGTCCGGGACAGCGTACAATGAGCAGTTCTTC
>TRBJ2-2|TRBV29-1|12|few|-
CSVEEGTGELFF
TGCAGCGTTGAAGAAGGTACCGGGGAGCTGTTTTTT
>TRBJ2-4|TRBV7-2|16|-|TRBD2
CASSLMAGGGKNIQYF
TGTGCCAGCAGCTTAATGGCGGGAGGAGGCAAAAACATTCAGTACTTC
>TRBJ2-2|TRBV5-1|15|-|-
CASSLRGLETGELFF
TGCGCCAGCAGCTTGCGGGGGCTGGAAACCGGGGAGCTGTTTTTT
>TRBJ1-5|TRBV11-1|19|-|-
CASSLAQGTPGYSNQPQHF
TGTGCCAGCAGCTTAGCCCAGGGGACCCCCGGTTATAGCAATCAGCCCCAGCATTTT
>TRBJ2-5|TRBV7-6|19|few|TRBD1
CASSPRRSGAGTVKETQYF
TGTGCCAGCAGCCCGCGGCGGTCAGGAGCCGGGACAGTTAAAGAGACCCAGTACTTC
>TRBJ2-3|TRBV12-3/TRBV12-4|16|few|-
CASSFRGGGTTDTQYF
TGTGCCAGCAGTTTTAGAGGGGGCGGGACTACAGATACGCAGTATTTT
>TRBJ2-6|TRBV20-1|16|-|-
CSASPNGGSGANVLTF
TGCAGTGCTAGTCCCAACGGGGGCTCTGGGGCCAACGTCCTGACTTTC
>TRBJ2-1|TRBV6-2/TRBV6-3|16|few|-
CASRQPRGASYNEQFF
TGTGCCAGCAGACAACCTCGGGGGGCTTCCTACAATGAGCAGTTCTTC
>TRBJ2-5|TRBV30|13|few|-
CAWTGERQETQYF
TGTGCCTGGACAGGGGAGAGGCAAGAGACCCAGTACTTC
>TRBJ2-2|TRBV7-2|14|few|-
CASSLAWETGELFF
TGTGCCAGCAGCTTAGCGTGGGAAACCGGGGAGCTGTTTTTT
>TRBJ2-3|TRBV12-3/TRBV12-4|13|-|-
CASRGRQDRTQYF
TGTGCCAGCAGGGGTAGACAGGACCGTACGCAGTATTTT
>TRBJ1-2|TRBV19|15|-|TRBD1
CASSKTGTANYGYTF
TGTGCCAGTTCAAAGACAGGGACCGCTAACTATGGCTACACCTTC